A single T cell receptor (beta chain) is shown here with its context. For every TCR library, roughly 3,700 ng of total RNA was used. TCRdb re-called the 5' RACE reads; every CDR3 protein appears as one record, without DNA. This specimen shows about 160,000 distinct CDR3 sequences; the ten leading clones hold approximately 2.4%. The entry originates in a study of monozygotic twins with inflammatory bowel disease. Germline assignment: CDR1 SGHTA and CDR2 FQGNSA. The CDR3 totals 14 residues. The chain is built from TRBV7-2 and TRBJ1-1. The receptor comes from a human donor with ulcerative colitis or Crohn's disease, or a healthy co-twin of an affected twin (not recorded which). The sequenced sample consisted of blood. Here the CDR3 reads CASSFLPGYTEAFF.